The entry below describes one T cell receptor beta chain. Antigen: not known. The data belong to a study of cytomegalovirus exposure and HLA in healthy donors. Study-level points and caveats: HLA alleles showed associations with fewer than 20,000 TCR beta sequences in a later analysis, at a 0.05 false discovery rate. Cytomegalovirus status, reportedly, was diagnosed with high specificity and sensitivity by the classifier. Later analysis associated a missense DCLRE1C variant with TCR beta V- and J-gene trimming.

Germline CDR1 reads SGHNT; CDR2 reads YYREEE (reference sequence). The CDR3 sequence is 14 residues long. V lost 9 bases, J lost 3 bases, and 15 bases lay in between. The PCR ran on 60 Vbeta and 13 Jbeta primers. Here immunoSEQ multiplex PCR was the method, and the copy in TCRdb shows in-frame clones only, minus some. The sample includes roughly 90,000 clones, 70% to 80% seen only once; the top ten take approximately 20%. The sequenced sample was PBMCs. This TCR was recovered from a man aged 25-45 years in good health and CMV-seropositive. The chain recombines TRBV5-4 with TRBJ2-2; tentatively, D is TRBD2 (6 bases). The CDR3: CAIQTGDYTGELFF. The CDR3 DNA is TGTGCCATCCAAACGGGAGATTACACCGGGGAGCTGTTTTTT.